The 19 T cell receptor beta chains below were found in one sample sequenced in a study of T cells in Graves' hyperthyroidism and ophthalmopathy. Template material for amplifying TCR beta CDR3 regions consisted of RNA transcripts. Initially, a first-round RT-PCR of the TCR CDR3 employed the HTBI primer set. Using its own MiXCR run on the multiplex PCR reads, TCRdb lists one record per CDR3 protein. The sample carries a few hundred thousand distinct CDR3 sequences, 15% to 19% recorded once. Sequencing input: blood. These receptors were collected from a woman in her twenties or thirties with Graves' hyperthyroidism.

The chain carries TRBV7-3 and TRBJ2-3; TRBD2 matches at 16 bases. The CDR3 spans 16 residues. Per the germline V gene, CDR1 is SGHTA and CDR2 is FQGTGA. With V trimmed by 5 bases and J by 6 bases, 5 bases remained unmatched. The CDR3 protein is CASSTGTSGRDDTQYF. The CDR3 nucleotides are TGTGCCAGCAGCACCGGGACTAGCGGGAGGGATGATACGCAGTATTTT.

This clonotype came up once. The chain has TRBV9 and TRBJ2-6, with unresolved D. Trimming stripped 4 bases from V and 4 bases from J, with 9 bases between. Germline CDR1 reads SGDLS; CDR2 reads YYNGEE. The CDR3 is made up of 14 amino acids. CDR3 loop: CASSTSAGANVLTF. DNA of the CDR3: TGTGCCAGCAGCACAAGCGCCGGGGCCAACGTCCTGACTTTC.

This clonotype was recorded a few times. The rearrangement links TRBV16 to TRBJ2-7, with unresolved D. Germline V gene sequence: CDR1 KGHSY, CDR2 FQNENV. This CDR3 has 15 amino acids. Deletions cut 5 bases from V and 6 bases from J, with 20 bases between. The CDR3 DNA reads as TGTGCCAGCAGCTCTAACAACCTGGGCGATGGCGAGCAGTACTTC. This encodes CASSSNNLGDGEQYF.

This clonotype was seen at least ten times. The V gene is TRBV29-1, the J gene TRBJ1-1; D gene unclear. This CDR3 contains 11 residues. Trimming removed 1 base at V and 7 bases at J, with 7 bases between. Germline V gene data show CDR1 as SQVTM and CDR2 as ANQGSEA. CDR3 DNA: TGCAGCGTTGAAGGGACGGGTGAAGCTTTCTTT. This gives the protein CSVEGTGEAFF.

This chain joins TRBV28 and TRBJ1-2, with 8 bases fitting TRBD1. This CDR3 has 14 amino acids. The V gene's germline CDR1 is MDHEN and CDR2 SYDVKM. With V trimmed by 4 bases and J by 7 bases, 8 bases remained unmatched. Here the CDR3 reads CASSYGQGRVGYTF. CDR3 DNA sequence: TGTGCCAGCAGTTACGGACAGGGTCGCGTTGGCTACACCTTC.

The sample holds many counts of this clonotype. The V and J genes are TRBV2 and TRBJ2-7; 11 nucleotides line up with TRBD2. The CDR3 loop spans 14 amino acids. The germline V gene encodes CDR1 SNHLY and CDR2 FYNNEI. The V segment lost 7 bases and the J segment 5 bases; nucleotides outside the gene matches: 7. Here the CDR3 reads CASMPGLAVNEQYF. The CDR3 DNA reads as TGTGCCAGCATGCCGGGACTAGCGGTCAACGAGCAGTACTTC.

This clonotype has ten or more counts. The J gene is TRBJ2-3, the V gene TRBV20-1; maybe TRBD2 (6 bases). CDR1 and CDR2 from the germline V gene are DFQATT and SNEGSKA (reference sequence). This CDR3 is built from 15 residues. In nucleotides, the CDR3 is TGCAGCGCTCCGCTAGGGGCGGGGAATTCAGATACGCAGTATTTT. This gives the protein CSAPLGAGNSDTQYF.

This clonotype turned up a few times. This chain links TRBV27 with TRBJ2-7, with D tentatively TRBD1 (6 bases). The CDR3 sequence is 13 residues long. Germline CDR1 is MNHEY and CDR2 is SMNVEV (reference sequence). The V end was cut by 8 bases, the J end by 3 bases, with 14 bases between. The DNA for the CDR3 is TGTGCCAGCGCACCCGGGACAAGCTACGAGCAGTACTTC. Translating gives CASAPGTSYEQYF.

V usage is TRBV28 and J usage is TRBJ1-2, with D possibly matching TRBD1 (6 bases). CDR3 length: 13 residues. The V and J ends lost 5 bases and 3 bases respectively, with 10 bases between them. Germline assignment: CDR1 MDHEN and CDR2 SYDVKM. CDR3 in DNA: TGTGCCAGCAGTACCAGGGGCCACTATGGCTACACCTTC. As protein: CASSTRGHYGYTF.

The rearrangement joins TRBV15 to TRBJ2-1, with TRBD1 as a possible D gene (6 bases). CDR3 size: 12 residues. Germline CDR1 LNHNV, CDR2 YYDKDF (reference sequence). Trimming left V 5 bases short and J 7 bases short, with 9 bases between. CDR3 protein: CATSHTGNEQFF. For the CDR3, the DNA is TGTGCCACCAGCCACACAGGGAATGAGCAGTTCTTC.

The rearrangement links TRBV20-1 to TRBJ1-6, with 9 bases that match TRBD1. This CDR3 region has 15 residues. The germline CDR1 and CDR2 sequences are DFQATT and SNEGSKA (reference sequence). CDR3 in amino acids: CSAGGGQGRGSPLHF. As DNA, the CDR3 is TGCAGCGCCGGGGGGGGACAGGGTCGGGGTTCACCCCTCCACTTT.

This clonotype has ten or more counts. The chain uses TRBV7-3 and TRBJ1-1; D is unclear. V lost 1 base, J lost 4 bases, and 7 bases lay in between. Germline lookup yields CDR1 SGHTA and CDR2 FQGTGA. This CDR3 is built from 13 residues. The CDR3 region is CASSLIRGTEAFF. CDR3 sequence (DNA): TGTGCCAGCAGCTTAATACGAGGCACTGAAGCTTTCTTT.

This clonotype was detected ten times or more. The chain uses TRBV10-3 and TRBJ2-3; 7 positions match TRBD1. The CDR3 loop spans 16 amino acids. Germline values: CDR1 ENHRY, CDR2 SYGVKD. Unmatched junction bases numbered 8, after V lost 5 bases and J lost 0 bases. The CDR3 DNA reads TGTGCCATCAGTAACCACCGGGACAGTAGCACAGATACGCAGTATTTT. It yields the protein CAISNHRDSSTDTQYF.

This clonotype was seen repeatedly, ten times or more. The chain couples TRBV4-1 to TRBJ2-7; weak D call: TRBD2 (5 bases). The CDR3 is made up of 14 amino acids. Germline V CDR1 and CDR2: MGHRA, YSYEKL. The V and J ends lost 4 bases and 6 bases respectively, with 16 bases between them. This chain's CDR3 is CASSPAEVSGEQYF. In nucleotides, the CDR3 is TGCGCCAGCAGCCCTGCCGAGGTGAGCGGCGAGCAGTACTTC.

This clonotype was observed a handful of times. The chain is built from TRBV13 and TRBJ2-2; D gene unclear. Germline V CDR1 and CDR2: PRHDT, FYEKMQ (reference sequence). V lost 0 bases, J lost 6 bases, and 8 bases lay in between. The CDR3 runs 14 residues. The chain's CDR3 is CASSLGLGPGELFF. The CDR3 DNA follows: TGTGCCAGCAGCTTAGGCCTTGGTCCCGGGGAGCTGTTTTTT.

This clonotype was found many times. This sequence joins TRBV6-1 and TRBJ1-1; 8 bases align to TRBD1. Germline CDR1 and CDR2: MNHNS and SASEGT. CDR3 length: 14 amino acids. J gave up 3 bases and V 3 bases, and 3 bases lay outside the gene matches. The CDR3 coding sequence is TGTGCCAGCAGTGACCTACAGGGGGACACTGAAGCTTTCTTT. As protein: CASSDLQGDTEAFF.

The chain carries TRBV3-1 and TRBJ2-5, with 9 bases identical to TRBD2. This CDR3 region has 17 residues. The V gene's germline CDR1 is LGHDT and CDR2 YNNKEL (reference sequence). The junction had 12 bases not matched to a gene; V was cut back by 2 bases and J by 5 bases. CDR3 in amino acids: CASSQKTPVAGVETQYF. DNA for the CDR3: TGTGCCAGCAGCCAAAAAACCCCCGTAGCGGGAGTGGAGACCCAGTACTTC.

This clonotype was observed once. A much larger clonotype is one base distant, so this may be a read error. The chain joins TRBV6-2 or TRBV6-3 to TRBJ2-1; D possibly corresponds to TRBD1 (6 bases). Germline V lookup: CDR1 MNHEY, CDR2 SVGEGT. The CDR3 consists of 14 residues. The germline V and J ends were trimmed by 6 bases and 4 bases, with 13 bases remaining between them. The CDR3 reads CASREDRKYNEQFF. The CDR3 region has the DNA TGTGCCAGCAGAGAGGACAGAAAATACAATGAGCAGTTCTTC.

V is TRBV11-1 and J is TRBJ2-7; 11 nucleotides match TRBD2. V was pared by 3 bases and J by 3 bases, with 4 bases of the junction left unmatched. This CDR3 region has 15 residues. Germline-derived CDR1 and CDR2 are SGHAT and FQDESV (reference sequence). CDR3 bases: TGTGCCAGCAGCTTTCGACTAGCGGGACACTACGAGCAGTACTTC. It is translated as CASSFRLAGHYEQYF. The variable domain in full, with the rest retrieved from reference TRBV11-1 and TRBJ2-7, is EAEVAQSPRYKITEKSQAVAFWCDPISGHATLYWYRQILGQGPELLVQFQDESVVDDSQLPKDRFSAERLKGVDSTLKIQPAELGDSAMYLCASSFRLAGHYEQYFGPGTRLTVT.